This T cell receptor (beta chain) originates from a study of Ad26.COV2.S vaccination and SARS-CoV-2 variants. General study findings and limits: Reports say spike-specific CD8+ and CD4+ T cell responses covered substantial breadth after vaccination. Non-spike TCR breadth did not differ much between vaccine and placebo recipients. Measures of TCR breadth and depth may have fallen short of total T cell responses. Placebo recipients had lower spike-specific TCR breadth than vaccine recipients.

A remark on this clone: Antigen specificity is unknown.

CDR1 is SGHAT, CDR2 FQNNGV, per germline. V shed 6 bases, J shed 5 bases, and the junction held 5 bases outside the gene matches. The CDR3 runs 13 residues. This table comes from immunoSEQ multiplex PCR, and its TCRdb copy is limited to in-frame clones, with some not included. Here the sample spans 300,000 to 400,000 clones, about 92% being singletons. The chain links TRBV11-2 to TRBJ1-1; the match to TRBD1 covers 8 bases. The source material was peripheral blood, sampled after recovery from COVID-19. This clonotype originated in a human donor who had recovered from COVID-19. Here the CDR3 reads CASRPGGGTEAFF. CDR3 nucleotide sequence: TGTGCCAGCAGGCCAGGGGGCGGGACTGAAGCTTTCTTT.